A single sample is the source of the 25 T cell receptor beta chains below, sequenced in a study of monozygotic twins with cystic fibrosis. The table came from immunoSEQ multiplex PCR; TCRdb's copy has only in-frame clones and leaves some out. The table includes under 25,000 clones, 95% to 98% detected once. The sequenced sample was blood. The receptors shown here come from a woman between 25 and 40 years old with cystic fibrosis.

CDR3 loop: CASTKQGNGYTF. DNA of the CDR3: TGTGCCAGCACAAAACAGGGAAATGGCTACACCTTC. The chain employs TRBV6-5 and TRBJ1-2, with D possibly being TRBD1 (6 bases). This CDR3 is built from 12 residues. With 7 bases removed from V and 6 bases from J, the gap between germline ends came to 12 bases. Germline CDR1 and CDR2: MNHEY and SVGAGI.

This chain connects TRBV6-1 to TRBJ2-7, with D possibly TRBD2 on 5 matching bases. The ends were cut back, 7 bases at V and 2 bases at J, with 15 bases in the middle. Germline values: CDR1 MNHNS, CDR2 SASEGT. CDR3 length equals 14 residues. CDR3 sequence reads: CASTSRTVTYEQYF. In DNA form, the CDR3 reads TGTGCCAGCACCTCGAGGACTGTTACCTACGAGCAGTACTTC.

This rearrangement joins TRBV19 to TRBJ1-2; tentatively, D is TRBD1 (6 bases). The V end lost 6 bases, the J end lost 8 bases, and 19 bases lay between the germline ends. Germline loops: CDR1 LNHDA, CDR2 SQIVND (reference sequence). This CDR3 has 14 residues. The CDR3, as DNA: TGTGCCAGTAGCAGAACCTTAACAGGGAAGGGCTACACCTTC. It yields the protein CASSRTLTGKGYTF. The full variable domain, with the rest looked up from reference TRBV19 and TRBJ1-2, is DGGITQSPKYLFRKEGQNVTLSCEQNLNHDAMYWYRQDPGQGLRLIYYSQIVNDFQKGDIAEGYSVSREKKESFPLTVTSAQKNPTAFYLCASSRTLTGKGYTFGSGTRLTVV.

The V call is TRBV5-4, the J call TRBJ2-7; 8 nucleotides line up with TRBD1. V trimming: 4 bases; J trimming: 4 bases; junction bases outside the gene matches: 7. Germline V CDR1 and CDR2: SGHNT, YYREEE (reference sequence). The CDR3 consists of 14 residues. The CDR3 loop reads CASSPGTGMYEQYF. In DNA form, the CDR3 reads TGTGCCAGCAGCCCAGGGACAGGAATGTACGAGCAGTACTTC. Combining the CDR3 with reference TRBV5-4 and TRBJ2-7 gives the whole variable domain ETGVTQSPTHLIKTRGQQVTLRCSSQSGHNTVSWYQQALGQGPQFIFQYYREEENGRGNFPPRFSGLQFPNYSSELNVNALELDDSALYLCASSPGTGMYEQYFGPGTRLTVT.

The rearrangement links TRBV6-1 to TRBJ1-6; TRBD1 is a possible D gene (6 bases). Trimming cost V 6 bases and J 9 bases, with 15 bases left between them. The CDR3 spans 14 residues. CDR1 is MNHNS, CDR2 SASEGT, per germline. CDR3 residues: CASSREGEGSPLHF. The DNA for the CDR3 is TGTGCCAGCAGCCGCGAGGGGGAGGGTTCACCCCTCCACTTT.

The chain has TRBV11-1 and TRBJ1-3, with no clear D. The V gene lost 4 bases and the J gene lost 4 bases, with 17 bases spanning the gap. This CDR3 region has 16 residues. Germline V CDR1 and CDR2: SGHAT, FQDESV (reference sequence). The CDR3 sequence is CASSSNPRSAGNTIYF. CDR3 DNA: TGTGCCAGCAGCTCGAACCCACGAAGCGCAGGAAACACCATATATTTT. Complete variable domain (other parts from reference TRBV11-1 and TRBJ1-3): EAEVAQSPRYKITEKSQAVAFWCDPISGHATLYWYRQILGQGPELLVQFQDESVVDDSQLPKDRFSAERLKGVDSTLKIQPAELGDSAMYLCASSSNPRSAGNTIYFGEGSWLTVV.

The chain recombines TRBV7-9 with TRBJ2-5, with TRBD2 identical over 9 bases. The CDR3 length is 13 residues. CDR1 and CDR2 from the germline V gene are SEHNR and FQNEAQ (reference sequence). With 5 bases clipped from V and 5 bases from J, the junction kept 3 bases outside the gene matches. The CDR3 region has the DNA TGTGCCAGCAGCCGAGCGGGGGGTGAGACCCAGTACTTC. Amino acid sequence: CASSRAGGETQYF.

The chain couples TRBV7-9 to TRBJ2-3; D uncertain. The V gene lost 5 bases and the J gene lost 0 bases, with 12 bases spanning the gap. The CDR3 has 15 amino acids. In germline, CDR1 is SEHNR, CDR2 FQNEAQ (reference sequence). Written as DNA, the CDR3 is TGTGCCAGCAGCCCATTCGTTTCGAGCACAGATACGCAGTATTTT. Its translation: CASSPFVSSTDTQYF.

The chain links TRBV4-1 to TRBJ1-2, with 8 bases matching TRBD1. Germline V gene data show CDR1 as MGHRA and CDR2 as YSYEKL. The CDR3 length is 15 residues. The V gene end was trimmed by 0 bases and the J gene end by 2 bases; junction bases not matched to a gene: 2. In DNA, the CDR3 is TGCGCCAGCAGCCAAGAGGACAGGGTAAACTATGGCTACACCTTC. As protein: CASSQEDRVNYGYTF.

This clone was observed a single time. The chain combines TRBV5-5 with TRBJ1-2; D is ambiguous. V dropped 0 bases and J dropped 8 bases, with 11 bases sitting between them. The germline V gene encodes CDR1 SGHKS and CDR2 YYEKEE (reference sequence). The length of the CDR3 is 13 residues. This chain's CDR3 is CASSLGARVGYTF. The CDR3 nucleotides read TGTGCCAGCAGCTTGGGGGCGAGGGTGGGCTACACCTTC.

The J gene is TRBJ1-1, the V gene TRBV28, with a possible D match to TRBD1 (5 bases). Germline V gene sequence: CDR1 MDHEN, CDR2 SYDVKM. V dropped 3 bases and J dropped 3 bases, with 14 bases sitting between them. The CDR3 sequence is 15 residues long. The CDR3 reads CASSFPLGRDTEAFF. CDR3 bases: TGTGCCAGCAGTTTTCCCCTAGGCAGGGACACTGAAGCTTTCTTT.

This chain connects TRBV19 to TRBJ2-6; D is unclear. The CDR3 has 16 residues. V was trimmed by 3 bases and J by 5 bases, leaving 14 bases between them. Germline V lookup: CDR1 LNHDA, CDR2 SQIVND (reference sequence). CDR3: CASSIELSLWANVLTF. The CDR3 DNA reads TGTGCCAGTAGTATCGAGCTTAGTCTCTGGGCCAACGTCCTGACTTTC.

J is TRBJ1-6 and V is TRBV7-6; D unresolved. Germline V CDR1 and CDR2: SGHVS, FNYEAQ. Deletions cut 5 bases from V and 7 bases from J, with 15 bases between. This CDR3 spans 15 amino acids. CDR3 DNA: TGTGCCAGCAGCATCCTTTCAGAGAAGAATTCACCCCTCCACTTT. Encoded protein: CASSILSEKNSPLHF.

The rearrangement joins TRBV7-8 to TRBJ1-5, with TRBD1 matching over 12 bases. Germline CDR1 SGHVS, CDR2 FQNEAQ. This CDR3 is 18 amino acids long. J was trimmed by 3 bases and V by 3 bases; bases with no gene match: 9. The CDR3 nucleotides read TGTGCCAGCAGCTTTGCCGGGACAGGGGGCCGCCTCAATCAGCCCCAGCATTTT. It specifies CASSFAGTGGRLNQPQHF.

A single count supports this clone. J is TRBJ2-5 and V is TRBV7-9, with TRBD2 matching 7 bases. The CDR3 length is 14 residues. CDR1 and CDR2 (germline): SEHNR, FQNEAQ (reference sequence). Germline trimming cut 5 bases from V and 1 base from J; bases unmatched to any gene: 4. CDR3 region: CASSKSGAQETQYF. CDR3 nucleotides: TGTGCCAGCAGCAAAAGCGGGGCCCAAGAGACCCAGTACTTC.

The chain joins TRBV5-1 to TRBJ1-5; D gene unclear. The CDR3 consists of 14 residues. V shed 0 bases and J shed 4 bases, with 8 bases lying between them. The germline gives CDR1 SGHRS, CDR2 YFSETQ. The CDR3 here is CASSLDGMNQPQHF. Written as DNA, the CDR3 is TGCGCCAGCAGCTTGGATGGGATGAATCAGCCCCAGCATTTT.

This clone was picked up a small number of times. In nucleotides, the CDR3 is TGTGCCAGCAGCTTGGGTCACGGGGGCTCAACCATCTATGGCTACACCTTC. This gives the protein CASSLGHGGSTIYGYTF. This rearrangement joins TRBV5-8 to TRBJ1-2, with a tentative D call TRBD1 (6 bases). Trimming stripped 0 bases from V and 4 bases from J, with 19 bases between. The germline V gene has CDR1 SGHTS and CDR2 YDEGEE. The CDR3 has 17 residues.

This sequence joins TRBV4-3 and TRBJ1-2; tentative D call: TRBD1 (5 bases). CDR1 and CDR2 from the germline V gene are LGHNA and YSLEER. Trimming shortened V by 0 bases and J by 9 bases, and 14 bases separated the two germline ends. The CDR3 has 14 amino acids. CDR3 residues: CASSQEGGSRSYTF. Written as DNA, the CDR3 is TGCGCCAGCAGCCAAGAGGGGGGTTCTCGAAGCTACACCTTC.

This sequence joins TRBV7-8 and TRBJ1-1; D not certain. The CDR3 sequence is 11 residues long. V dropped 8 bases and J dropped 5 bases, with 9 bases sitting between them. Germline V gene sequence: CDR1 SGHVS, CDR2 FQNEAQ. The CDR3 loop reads CASSTVTEAFF. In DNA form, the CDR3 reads TGTGCCAGCTCCACGGTTACTGAAGCTTTCTTT.

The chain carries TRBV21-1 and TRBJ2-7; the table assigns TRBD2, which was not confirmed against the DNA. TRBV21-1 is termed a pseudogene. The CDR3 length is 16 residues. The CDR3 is CASSNLMAGGSYEQYF. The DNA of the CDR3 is TGTGCCAGCAGCAATTTAATGGCCGGAGGTTCCTACGAGCAGTACTTC.

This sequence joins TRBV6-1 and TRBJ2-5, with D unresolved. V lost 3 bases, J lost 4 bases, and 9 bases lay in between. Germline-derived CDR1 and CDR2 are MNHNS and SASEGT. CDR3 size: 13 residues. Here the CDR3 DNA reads TGTGCCAGCAGTGAGTCACTGCCAGAGACCCAGTACTTC. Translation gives CASSESLPETQYF.

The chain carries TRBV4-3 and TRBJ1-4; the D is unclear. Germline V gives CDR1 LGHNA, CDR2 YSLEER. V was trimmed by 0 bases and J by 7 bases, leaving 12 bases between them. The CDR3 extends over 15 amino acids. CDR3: CASSQDVRFAEKLFF. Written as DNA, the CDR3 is TGCGCCAGCAGCCAAGATGTGCGGTTCGCTGAAAAACTGTTTTTT.

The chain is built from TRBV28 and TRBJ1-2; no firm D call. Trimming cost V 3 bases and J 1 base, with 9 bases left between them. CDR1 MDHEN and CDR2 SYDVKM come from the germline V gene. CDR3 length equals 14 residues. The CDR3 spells CASSLTDYNYGYTF. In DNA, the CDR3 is TGTGCCAGCAGTTTGACGGATTATAACTATGGCTACACCTTC.

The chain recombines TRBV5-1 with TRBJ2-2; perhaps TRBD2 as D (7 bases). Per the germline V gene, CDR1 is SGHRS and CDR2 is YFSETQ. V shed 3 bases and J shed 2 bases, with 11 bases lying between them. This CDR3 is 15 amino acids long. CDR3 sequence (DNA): TGCGCCAGCAGCTGGGGGGGCGCTAACACCGGGGAGCTGTTTTTT. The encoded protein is CASSWGGANTGELFF.

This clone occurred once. The CDR3 sequence: CASSLSPYEQYF. The CDR3 DNA reads TGTGCCAGCAGCTTATCACCCTACGAGCAGTACTTC. The gene calls are TRBV5-6 and TRBJ2-7, with D unclear. The CDR3 has 12 residues. Germline-derived CDR1 and CDR2 are SGHDT and YYEEEE. Trimming pared 2 bases from V and 2 bases from J, leaving 5 bases between.